This TCR beta chain was documented in a study of breast tumors, draining lymph nodes, adjacent tissues. The study's findings and limits: Tumor repertoires ranked between lymph nodes and nontumor tissue in diversity, with V and J gene preferences. Findings are consistent with lymph node origin and intratumoral expansion of most tumor T cells.

Trimming left V 5 bases short and J 2 bases short, with 30 bases between. CDR1 and CDR2 from the germline V gene are MNHNS and SASEGT. The CDR3 is 21 residues long. Breast cancer patients provided tissue from their axillary draining lymph nodes. Only a few counts were recorded for this clonotype. Its antigen is still unknown. TCRdb re-derived calls from the multiplex PCR reads in MiXCR, one entry per CDR3 protein. The data show some 130,000 distinct CDR3 sequences, 21% seen once. The TCR was taken from a female donor with breast cancer. Some clones in this sample may be carry-over from other donors' samples. Sequencing used axillary lymph node tissue. The chain carries TRBV6-1 and TRBJ1-4, with D maybe TRBD1 (5 bases). CDR3 loop: CASSNDRRTATPGATNEKLFF. The DNA of the CDR3 is TGTGCCAGCAGTAACGACCGCCGAACGGCAACCCCCGGGGCGACTAATGAAAAACTGTTTTTT.